The 9 T cell receptor beta chains listed next were all sequenced from one sample in a study of CD8 T cells in Susac syndrome. RNA was extracted with the RNeasy kit, and a quantity of roughly 0.45 to 1 ug was reverse transcribed using random hexamers. TCRdb reanalysed the immunoSEQ multiplex PCR reads using MiXCR and keeps one entry per CDR3 protein. The top ten clones hold 0.21% of a sample with roughly 140,000 distinct CDR3 sequences, about 94% of them seen once. The material sequenced was CD8+ T cells from PBMCs. These receptors came from a human donor with multiple sclerosis.

This chain connects TRBV13 to TRBJ2-7; no clear D gene. Per the germline V gene, CDR1 is PRHDT and CDR2 is FYEKMQ (reference sequence). V shed 5 bases and J shed 1 base, with 9 bases lying between them. This CDR3 has 13 residues. The CDR3 DNA reads TGTGCCAGCAGCAAACCATCATCCTACGAGCAGTACTTC. It encodes CASSKPSSYEQYF.

V and J are TRBV6-6 and TRBJ2-2, with 8 bases matching TRBD1. This CDR3 contains 14 residues. Germline V CDR1 and CDR2: MNHNY, SVGAGI (reference sequence). Losses at the gene ends were 4 bases for V and 9 bases for J; bases not matched to a gene: 7. The chain's CDR3 is CASSSHRGMRELFF. The CDR3 DNA reads as TGTGCCAGCAGTTCACACAGGGGGATGAGGGAGCTGTTTTTT.

The chain recombines TRBV6-2 or TRBV6-3 with TRBJ2-1, with 8 bases fitting TRBD2. J lost 9 bases, V lost 6 bases, and 4 bases had no gene match. Germline-derived CDR1 and CDR2 are MNHEY and SVGEGT. This CDR3 contains 12 residues. The chain's CDR3 is CASSIGGAEQFF. The CDR3 DNA is TGTGCCAGCAGCATCGGGGGGGCTGAGCAGTTCTTC.

The chain carries TRBV7-9 and TRBJ2-7, with a possible D match to TRBD1 (6 bases). V lost 5 bases and J lost 4, with 12 bases in between. The CDR3 has 13 residues. Germline CDR1 SEHNR, CDR2 FQNEAQ (reference sequence). The CDR3 is CASSPGHQYEQYF. The CDR3 coding sequence is TGTGCCAGCAGCCCGGGACACCAGTACGAGCAGTACTTC.

V usage is TRBV20-1 and J usage is TRBJ2-7; D is uncertain. This CDR3 is built from 16 residues. Germline V gene sequence: CDR1 DFQATT, CDR2 SNEGSKA (reference sequence). Between the trimmed V and J ends, which lost 0 bases and 0 bases, there was a span of 15 bases. In nucleotides, the CDR3 is TGCAGTGCTAGAGAGGGCGGAGAGAAATACTCCTACGAGCAGTACTTC. Protein product: CSAREGGEKYSYEQYF.

The rearrangement uses TRBV15 and TRBJ1-1, with 7 bases identical to TRBD1. Germline lookup yields CDR1 LNHNV and CDR2 YYDKDF (reference sequence). The ends lost 3 bases at V and 8 bases at J; junction bases unmatched: 6. The CDR3 has 13 amino acids. CDR3 bases: TGTGCCACCAGCAGGGACAGGAAAGTGGAAGCTTTCTTT. Amino acids: CATSRDRKVEAFF.

J is TRBJ2-3 and V is TRBV7-8; 10 nucleotides match TRBD2. Per the germline V gene, CDR1 is SGHVS and CDR2 is FQNEAQ. The length of the CDR3 is 15 residues. Germline trimming cut 1 base from V and 5 bases from J; bases unmatched to any gene: 3. CDR3 residues: CASSLGWTSGDTQYF. CDR3 nucleotides: TGTGCCAGCAGCTTAGGGTGGACTAGCGGAGATACGCAGTATTTT.

The chain joins TRBV30 to TRBJ2-5; no firm D call. CDR3 size: 13 residues. CDR1 and CDR2 from the germline V gene are GTSNPN and SVGIG (reference sequence). V was clipped by 0 bases and J by 4 bases, with 9 bases between them. The chain's CDR3 is CAWSVYYLETQYF. The CDR3 coding sequence is TGTGCCTGGAGTGTTTACTACCTAGAGACCCAGTACTTC. Complete variable domain (other parts from reference TRBV30 and TRBJ2-5): SQTIHQWPATLVQPVGSPLSLECTVEGTSNPNLYWYRQAAGRGLQLLFYSVGIGQISSEVPQNLSASRPQDRQFILSSKKLLLSDSGFYLCAWSVYYLETQYFGPGTRLLVL.

The J gene is TRBJ2-7, the V gene TRBV20-1, with TRBD2 as a possible D gene (6 bases). The germline V and J ends were trimmed by 1 base and 5 bases, with 9 bases remaining between them. This CDR3 has 12 residues. The germline V gene encodes CDR1 DFQATT and CDR2 SNEGSKA (reference sequence). CDR3 amino acids: CSARAGDNEQYF. DNA for the CDR3: TGCAGTGCTAGAGCGGGGGATAACGAGCAGTACTTC.